This section outlines one TCR beta chain sequence together with its context. Germline CDR1 is SGDLS and CDR2 is YYNGEE. J was trimmed by 2 bases and V by 5 bases; bases with no gene match: 4. The CDR3 spans 15 residues. The data were obtained in a study of blood T cell repertoires in COVID-19. As for the study in general: From the United States, Italy and Spain came samples of acute and convalescent COVID-19. From T cells, B-cell-depleted T cells, or PBMCs came the material, which was cDNA or gDNA.

Study processing details: Amplified reference gene primers provided the basis for estimating nucleated cell counts. Here immunoSEQ multiplex PCR was the method, and the copy in TCRdb shows in-frame clones only, minus some. V and J calls and clone size come straight from that table; D and trimming were deduced from the DNA. The sample holds 130,000 or so clones, approximately 80% seen once. The source material was peripheral blood. This chain uses TRBV9 with TRBJ2-3, with 11 bases matching TRBD2. The origin of this receptor is a woman aged 70-85 years with acute or convalescent COVID-19. DNA of the CDR3: TGTGCCAGCAGACCTAGCGGGGGGATCACAGATACGCAGTATTTT. It is translated as CASRPSGGITDTQYF.